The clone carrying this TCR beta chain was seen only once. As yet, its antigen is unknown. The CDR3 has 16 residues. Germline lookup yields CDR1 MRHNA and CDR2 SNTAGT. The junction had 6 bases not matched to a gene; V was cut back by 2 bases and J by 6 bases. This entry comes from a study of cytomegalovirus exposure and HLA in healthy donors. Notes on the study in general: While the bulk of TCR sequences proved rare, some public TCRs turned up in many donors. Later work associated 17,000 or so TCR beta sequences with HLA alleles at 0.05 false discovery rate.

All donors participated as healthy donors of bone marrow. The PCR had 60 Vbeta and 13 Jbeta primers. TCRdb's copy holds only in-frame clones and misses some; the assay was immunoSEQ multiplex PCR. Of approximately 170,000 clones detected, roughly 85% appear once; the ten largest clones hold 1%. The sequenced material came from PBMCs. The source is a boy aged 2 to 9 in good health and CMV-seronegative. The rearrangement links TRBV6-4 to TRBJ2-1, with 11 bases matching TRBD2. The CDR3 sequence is CASSDRGLAGGNEQFF. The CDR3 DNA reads TGTGCCAGCAGTGACAGGGGGCTAGCGGGAGGCAATGAGCAGTTCTTC.